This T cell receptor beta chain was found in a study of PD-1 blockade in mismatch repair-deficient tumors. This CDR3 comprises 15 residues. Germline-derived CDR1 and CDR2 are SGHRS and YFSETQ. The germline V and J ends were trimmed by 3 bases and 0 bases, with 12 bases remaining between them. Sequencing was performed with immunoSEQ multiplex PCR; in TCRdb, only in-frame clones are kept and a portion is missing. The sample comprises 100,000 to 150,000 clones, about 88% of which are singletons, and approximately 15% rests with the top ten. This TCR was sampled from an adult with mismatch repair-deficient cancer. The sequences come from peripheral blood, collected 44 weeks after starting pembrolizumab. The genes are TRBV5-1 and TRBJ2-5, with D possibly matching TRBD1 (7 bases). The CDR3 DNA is TGCGCCAGCAGCTCCAGGGGGGACAACCAAGAGACCCAGTACTTC. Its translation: CASSSRGDNQETQYF.